This T cell receptor (beta chain) was identified during a study of radiotherapy plus CTLA-4 blockade in lung cancer. Study at large: For 15% to 20% of patients, objective responses occurred, and 30% to 35% had disease control. General observations from the study: Strongest reported response predictors: early blood clone changes and post-radiation interferon-beta.

The CDR3 totals 14 residues. Germline CDR1 MNHEY, CDR2 SVGAGI. The ends lost 3 bases at V and 0 bases at J; junction bases unmatched: 2. As concerns this clone: Its target is not known.

Patients in the study, people with chemo-refractory metastatic non-small-cell lung cancer, received focal radiation plus ipilimumab CTLA-4 blockade. Clones were read by immunoSEQ multiplex PCR, and TCRdb kept only the in-frame ones, dropping some. The sample contains about 62,000 clones, less than 85% of which appear only once. The V gene is TRBV6-5, the J gene TRBJ2-7; 7 bases fit TRBD2. The source of this sequence is a human donor with non-small cell lung cancer who had a complete response to radiotherapy plus ipilimumab. Sequencing was performed on peripheral blood, taken from a patient treated with radiotherapy plus ipilimumab. Here the CDR3 reads CASSYSSGSYEQYF. The DNA of the CDR3 is TGTGCCAGCAGTTATTCTAGCGGCTCCTACGAGCAGTACTTC.